This passage covers 12 T cell receptor beta chains from one sample sequenced in a study of T cells after yellow fever vaccination (dated by TCRdb to the late 2010s). Taken with the paper, the label for treatment or condition translates to: live attenuated yellow fever vaccine strain. The library was built by means of 5' RACE. TCRdb names Illumina NovaSeq 6000 as the instrument used. TCRdb trimmed the raw reads at Q25, called clones with MiXCR and kept productive beta chains. Every entry covers one CDR3 protein and lists the most common genes and DNA from its rows. The sample has about 350,000 distinct CDR3 sequences on record, approximately 13% of them singletons. The top ten constitute 3.2% of the sample. The sample was CD4+ T cells sorted from PBMCs, taken 15 days after the yellow fever booster vaccination. The origin of the receptors is a man younger than 30 who received the YFV17D yellow fever vaccine.

This rearrangement joins TRBV6-1 to TRBJ1-5; no clear D. Looked up from germline, CDR1 is MNHNS and CDR2 is SASEGT. The V and J ends lost 7 bases and 12 bases respectively, with 25 bases between them. The CDR3 loop spans 15 amino acids. CDR3 region: CASTKQGGRLGLQHF. In nucleotides, the CDR3 is TGTGCCAGCACAAAGCAAGGCGGGCGCCTGGGTCTCCAGCATTTT.

As regards this clonotype: Lacking the conserved final phenylalanine or tryptophan, this CDR3 likely reflects a read error. Because the CDR3's place on the DNA is in doubt, the DNA is left out and the CDR3 is given as listed by TCRdb. The J gene is TRBJ2-3, the V gene TRBV11-3; TRBD1 is taken as the D call from the table, unchecked against the DNA. The CDR3 comprises 9 residues, both ends counted. The V gene's germline CDR1 is SGHNT and CDR2 YENEEA. This CDR3 is CASSLPAGG.

This clonotype showed up just a few times. V is TRBV5-1 and J is TRBJ2-5; TRBD1 might be the D (5 bases). V lost 3 bases to trimming and J lost 7 bases, with 10 bases between them. The germline CDR1 and CDR2 sequences are SGHRS and YFSETQ. CDR3 length: 12 amino acids. The CDR3 DNA follows: TGCGCCAGCAGCTCGGCCCAGGGGACCCAGTACTTC. Translating it yields CASSSAQGTQYF.

V gene TRBV27 combines with J gene TRBJ2-1, with 8 bases fitting TRBD2. Unmatched junction bases numbered 8, after V lost 6 bases and J lost 7 bases. Germline CDR1 reads MNHEY; CDR2 reads SMNVEV (reference sequence). The CDR3 runs to 14 residues. This CDR3 is CASSPERGWNEQFF. The CDR3 DNA reads TGTGCCAGCAGCCCGGAGCGGGGGTGGAATGAGCAGTTCTTC.

This clonotype was detected only a few times. The chain links TRBV9 to TRBJ2-5; D gene uncertain. From germline, CDR1 is SGDLS and CDR2 YYNGEE. V was pared by 4 bases and J by 4 bases, with 17 bases between. The CDR3 length is 15 residues. The CDR3 sequence: CASSSRTSRLETQYF. CDR3 in DNA: TGTGCCAGCAGCTCCCGGACCAGCCGACTAGAGACCCAGTACTTC.

This rearrangement joins TRBV6-5 to TRBJ2-1; D unresolved. The CDR3 covers 14 residues. CDR1 and CDR2 (germline): MNHEY, SVGAGI. V was cut by 2 bases and J by 4 bases, with 9 bases left in between. The CDR3 region has the DNA TGTGCCAGCAGTTACCCCCCGCTATACAATGAGCAGTTCTTC. Amino acid sequence: CASSYPPLYNEQFF.

The chain combines TRBV2 with TRBJ1-1; D not certain. V was trimmed by 8 bases and J by 0 bases, leaving 10 bases between them. The CDR3 has 13 amino acids. Germline CDR1 SNHLY, CDR2 FYNNEI. For the CDR3, the DNA is TGTGCCAGCTACGGAGCCCTGAACACTGAAGCTTTCTTT. It translates to CASYGALNTEAFF.

The V and J genes are TRBV3-1 and TRBJ2-4, with a possible D match to TRBD1 (6 bases). The V end was cut by 4 bases, the J end by 8 bases, with 15 bases between. CDR1 is LGHDT and CDR2 is YNNKEL in the germline V gene (reference sequence). The CDR3 is 14 residues long. The CDR3: CASSLWGHEDIQYF. CDR3 sequence (DNA): TGTGCCAGCAGCCTATGGGGACATGAAGACATTCAGTACTTC.

This clonotype has just a few counts. V is TRBV20-1 and J is TRBJ1-5, with D maybe TRBD1 (5 bases). The CDR3 contains 14 residues. Germline V CDR1 and CDR2: DFQATT, SNEGSKA (reference sequence). V was pared by 2 bases and J by 6 bases, with 14 bases between. As DNA, the CDR3 is TGCAGTGCTAGATATCGGGACCCTGGTCAGCCCCAGCATTTT. Its protein product is CSARYRDPGQPQHF.

The chain combines TRBV18 with TRBJ2-1; D is undetermined. Germline assignment: CDR1 KGHSH and CDR2 LQKENI. V lost 3 bases, J lost 2 bases, and 11 bases lay in between. The CDR3 covers 15 residues. CDR3 nucleotides: TGTGCCAGCTCACCTATGGTAGGGCCCTACAATGAGCAGTTCTTC. Protein: CASSPMVGPYNEQFF.

The chain uses TRBV9 and TRBJ2-1; tentatively, D is TRBD1 (6 bases). CDR1 SGDLS and CDR2 YYNGEE come from the germline V gene. The V and J ends lost 2 bases and 6 bases respectively, with 12 bases between them. CDR3 length: 14 residues. Written as DNA, the CDR3 is TGTGCCAGCAGCGTCTCGACAGGTCCCAATGAGCAGTTCTTC. This translates into CASSVSTGPNEQFF.

In this sample, this clonotype turned up a few times. The chain links TRBV6-2 or TRBV6-3 to TRBJ2-7; D might be TRBD2 (7 bases). Trimming removed 3 bases at V and 8 bases at J, with 11 bases between. Germline CDR1 MNHEY, CDR2 SVGEGT. The CDR3 has 12 residues. This chain's CDR3 is CASSYRGAKQYV. The CDR3 nucleotides are TGTGCCAGCAGTTATCGGGGGGCAAAGCAGTACGTC.